The sample holds a few counts of the clone carrying this T cell receptor (beta chain). While infection was still active, Seattle patients were enrolled and then followed longitudinally. The data were taken from a study of blood T cell repertoires in COVID-19. Study background: Samples taken during acute and convalescent COVID-19 were collected in the United States, Italy and Spain. PBMCs, B-cell-depleted T cells, or T cells were the source of the cDNA or gDNA that made up the material.

Sequencing was performed with immunoSEQ multiplex PCR; in TCRdb, only in-frame clones are kept and a portion is missing. The repertoire has about 300,000 clones, less than 85% of them found once; the top ten carry more than 1.2%. The CDR3 has 13 residues. The V gene's germline CDR1 is GTSNPN and CDR2 SVGIG (reference sequence). The V gene end was trimmed by 4 bases and the J gene end by 5 bases; junction bases not matched to a gene: 5. Sample: peripheral blood. The sequence was obtained from a human donor with COVID-19, enrolled during active disease. The donor label of this sample is uncertain. J is TRBJ1-3 and V is TRBV30; 7 bases are a match to TRBD1. The DNA of the CDR3 is TGTGCCTGGACCTACAGGGGAAGAAACACCATATATTTT. It specifies CAWTYRGRNTIYF.